The entry below gives a single T cell receptor beta chain sequence along with its context. Its antigen is currently unknown. The data are from a study of persistence of HIV-infected CD4 T cells. For the study at large: Up to about 180 mL blood was drawn at multiple time points; a couple of donors had single-time leukapheresis.

Cells were stimulated with CMV-infected fibroblast lysates at approximately 10 ug/mL. CD40L-negative CD69-negative CD45RO-high memory CD4+ T cells were sorted as populations depleted of antigen-responding cells. This was the immunoSEQ version 4 assay in survey mode. TCRdb keeps only in-frame clones here, not all; method: immunoSEQ multiplex PCR. Of tens of thousands of clones detected, about 81% appear once; the ten largest clones hold about 6.8%. Here the sequenced sample was CD4+ T cells sorted from PBMCs after roughly 18-hour stimulation, taken from a patient who received antiretroviral therapy. The clonotype originates from an adult woman with HIV who was CMV-seropositive.

This CDR3 reads CASSQAGKRRGNQPQHF. For the CDR3, the DNA is TGTGCCAGCAGCCAAGCAGGGAAAAGGAGAGGGAATCAGCCCCAGCATTTT. The chain recombines TRBV14 with TRBJ1-5; a weak D match, TRBD1 (5 bases). The CDR3 covers 17 residues. Germline V CDR1 and CDR2: SGHDN, FVKESK. With 1 base removed from V and 4 bases from J, the gap between germline ends came to 17 bases.